The present TCR beta chain was sequenced within a study of neurological immune-mediated disorders. This clonotype came up many times. Its antigen is as yet unknown. CDR1 is SGHRS and CDR2 is YFSETQ in the germline V gene. The CDR3 has 17 amino acids. The V segment lost 1 base and the J segment 0 bases; nucleotides outside the gene matches: 7. The team produced cDNA through 5'RACE using 10-nucleotide random UMIs. Every sequencing run generated in excess of 160 million TCR-beta sequences. These sequences covered 15-18 subjects. A single record per CDR3 protein comes from TCRdb applying MiXCR to the 5' RACE reads. Among under 80,000 distinct CDR3 sequences listed, roughly 5.6% were seen once. General study points: Multiple sclerosis patients had less TCR clonal expansion than even healthy controls, unlike HTLV-1-associated myelopathy. Subjects shared no identical expanded-clone CDR3 amino acid sequences, suggesting private TCR-beta repertoires in all groups.

The sample taken for sequencing was PBMCs. This chain uses TRBV5-1 with TRBJ2-3; 8 bases are a match to TRBD2. The sequence derives from a woman younger than 45 with multiple sclerosis. The CDR3 is CASSLKLAARSTDTQYF. CDR3 sequence (DNA): TGCGCCAGCAGCTTGAAACTAGCGGCTAGGAGCACAGATACGCAGTATTTT.